A single sample is the source of the 15 T cell receptor beta chains below, sequenced in a study of shared clonotypes between healthy human individuals. Measured with immunoSEQ multiplex PCR; TCRdb has only the in-frame clones, and not every one. The sample shows some 650,000 clones, around 97% of them seen only once. Specimen: naive CD4+ T cells sorted from blood. As for subset: CD45RA+ positively selected. These receptors were taken from a woman aged 25 to 39 in good health.

The chain recombines TRBV25-1 with TRBJ2-3; 10 bases are shared with TRBD2. CDR3 length: 17 amino acids. Germline CDR1 is MGHDK and CDR2 is SYGVNS. The ends lost 3 bases at V and 1 base at J; junction bases unmatched: 7. CDR3 coding DNA: TGTGCCAGCAGTGACGAGGCTAGCGGGAGTGGCACAGATACGCAGTATTTT. This gives the protein CASSDEASGSGTDTQYF.

A note on this clone: The identical CDR3 is also encoded by other nucleotide sequences in the sample. J is TRBJ2-3 and V is TRBV19; D not resolved. This CDR3 has 12 amino acids. V lost 6 bases to trimming and J lost 0 bases, with 4 bases between them. The germline V gene has CDR1 LNHDA and CDR2 SQIVND (reference sequence). The CDR3 DNA sequence: TGTGCCAGTAGCGGGAGCACAGATACGCAGTATTTT. Its protein product is CASSGSTDTQYF.

This clone was seen only a few times. The gene calls are TRBV4-1 and TRBJ1-5; no clear D gene. This CDR3 is 14 amino acids long. Germline-derived CDR1 and CDR2 are MGHRA and YSYEKL. V was pared by 2 bases and J by 0 bases, with 5 bases between. The CDR3 nucleotides read TGCGCCAGCAGCCAAAGTTATAGCAATCAGCCCCAGCATTTT. This gives the protein CASSQSYSNQPQHF.

On this clone: Relative to the germline gene, one junction end is altered; a read error may explain this. The chain combines TRBV20-1 with TRBJ1-2; no clear D. In germline, CDR1 is DFQATT, CDR2 SNEGSKA (reference sequence). The CDR3 covers 8 residues. Here the CDR3 DNA reads TGCAGTGTATGTCATGCCGGCTTC. It translates to CSVCHAGF.

J is TRBJ2-1 and V is TRBV28, with 7 bases that match TRBD2. CDR1 is MDHEN and CDR2 is SYDVKM in the germline V gene. V was clipped by 8 bases and J by 0 bases; unmatched bases: 7. The CDR3 covers 15 residues. CDR3: CASARGGSSYNEQFF. CDR3 DNA: TGTGCCAGCGCTAGGGGCGGGAGCTCCTACAATGAGCAGTTCTTC. Supplemented by reference TRBV28 and TRBJ2-1, the full variable domain reads DVKVTQSSRYLVKRTGEKVFLECVQDMDHENMFWYRQDPGLGLRLIYFSYDVKMKEKGDIPEGYSVSREKKERFSLILESASTNQTSMYLCASARGGSSYNEQFFGPGTRLTVL.

The rearrangement uses TRBV28 and TRBJ2-5; weak D call: TRBD2 (7 bases). Trimming removed 2 bases from V and 2 bases from J, with 12 bases in between. The germline V gene encodes CDR1 MDHEN and CDR2 SYDVKM. This CDR3 is 15 amino acids long. CDR3 region: CASSLRGGGQETQYF. CDR3 nucleotides: TGTGCCAGCAGTTTAAGGGGGGGCGGTCAAGAGACCCAGTACTTC.

The CDR3 nucleotides are TGTGCCATCAGTGACAAACTGGGGACTAATGAAAAACTGTTTTTT. Translating it yields CAISDKLGTNEKLFF. The V gene is TRBV10-3, the J gene TRBJ1-4; no firm D call. V gave up 3 bases and J gave up 2 bases, with 10 bases separating them. Germline CDR1 ENHRY, CDR2 SYGVKD. This CDR3 is built from 15 residues.

V gene TRBV5-5 combines with J gene TRBJ2-1; 7 bases are a match to TRBD2. After removal of 2 bases from V and 0 bases from J, the junction contained 14 bases not matched to a gene. The CDR3 sequence is 19 residues long. Germline V gene sequence: CDR1 SGHKS, CDR2 YYEKEE (reference sequence). CDR3 nucleotides: TGTGCCAGCAGCTTCTCGCGGCTAGCGGCAAGGAGCTCCTACAATGAGCAGTTCTTC. Translated: CASSFSRLAARSSYNEQFF.

The chain employs TRBV5-1 and TRBJ2-7; D unresolved. Germline-derived CDR1 and CDR2 are SGHRS and YFSETQ. The V end lost 0 bases, the J end lost 3 bases, and 7 bases lay between the germline ends. The length of the CDR3 is 13 residues. The CDR3 DNA reads as TGCGCCAGCAGCTTGGACAGAAACTACGAGCAGTACTTC. Its protein is CASSLDRNYEQYF.

The chain couples TRBV29-1 to TRBJ2-5; TRBD2 matches 7 bases. In germline, CDR1 is SQVTM, CDR2 ANQGSEA. CDR3 length: 12 residues. With V trimmed by 8 bases and J by 5 bases, 8 bases remained unmatched. The CDR3: CSLGEGPETQYF. CDR3 in DNA: TGCAGCCTCGGGGAGGGTCCGGAGACCCAGTACTTC.

This chain uses TRBV18 with TRBJ2-5; D not certain. The V and J ends lost 5 bases and 2 bases respectively, with 12 bases between them. Germline CDR1 KGHSH, CDR2 LQKENI. The CDR3 loop spans 14 amino acids. The CDR3 DNA sequence: TGTGCCAGCTCAAGCCCCGGGCAGCAAGAGACCCAGTACTTC. Translating gives CASSSPGQQETQYF. The full variable domain, completed using reference TRBV18 and TRBJ2-5, is NAGVMQNPRHLVRRRGQEARLRCSPMKGHSHVYWYRQLPEEGLKFMVYLQKENIIDESGMPKERFSAEFPKEGPSILRIQQVVRGDSAAYFCASSSPGQQETQYFGPGTRLLVL.

This chain uses TRBV11-2 with TRBJ2-1, with TRBD1 matching over 7 bases. The CDR3 has 14 residues. Germline trimming cut 3 bases from V and 3 bases from J; bases unmatched to any gene: 2. Germline values: CDR1 SGHAT, CDR2 FQNNGV. The CDR3 loop reads CASSLGQLYNEQFF. In DNA form, the CDR3 reads TGTGCCAGCAGCTTGGGACAGCTCTACAATGAGCAGTTCTTC. Full variable domain (rest looked up from reference TRBV11-2 and TRBJ2-1): EAGVAQSPRYKIIEKRQSVAFWCNPISGHATLYWYQQILGQGPKLLIQFQNNGVVDDSQLPKDRFSAERLKGVDSTLKIQPAKLEDSAVYLCASSLGQLYNEQFFGPGTRLTVL.

V gene TRBV10-3 combines with J gene TRBJ2-3; TRBD2 matches 9 bases. The CDR3 is 16 residues long. Trimming cost V 6 bases and J 6 bases; bases outside gene matches: 13. CDR1 ENHRY and CDR2 SYGVKD come from the germline V gene. As DNA, the CDR3 is TGTGCCATCAGCTCCTCATCTAGCGGGATTCCGGATACGCAGTATTTT. Its protein product is CAISSSSSGIPDTQYF.

The gene calls are TRBV18 and TRBJ1-2; 9 positions agree with TRBD1. CDR1 KGHSH and CDR2 LQKENI come from the germline V gene. The CDR3 runs 17 residues. With V trimmed by 6 bases and J by 7 bases, 18 bases remained unmatched. The DNA for the CDR3 is TGTGCCAGCTCGCAAACTTCCGGGACAGGGAATTTCGGTGGCTACACCTTC. Amino acid sequence: CASSQTSGTGNFGGYTF.

This clone was found once. The rearrangement links TRBV7-8 to TRBJ1-1; a weak D match, TRBD1 (5 bases). The germline V gene has CDR1 SGHVS and CDR2 FQNEAQ. Trimming cost V 3 bases and J 0 bases, with 17 bases left between them. This CDR3 contains 17 residues. The chain's CDR3 is CASSFDPGGGMNTEAFF. The DNA of the CDR3 is TGTGCCAGCAGCTTCGACCCTGGGGGGGGAATGAACACTGAAGCTTTCTTT.